This T cell receptor (beta chain) is from a study of T-cell memory formation after mild COVID-19. Findings and limits, study-wide: Researchers found some responding clones in pre-infection memory, a sign that cross-reactive memory joined.

Constant-segment primers served in 5'RACE that generated TCR alpha and TCR beta cDNA libraries bearing sample barcodes and UMIs. TCRdb re-analysed the 5' RACE reads in MiXCR, keeping a single row per CDR3 protein. The sample gives 380,000 or so distinct CDR3 sequences, over 13% of which show up once; about 20% is in the top ten. A note on this clonotype: Its target is not known.

V was pared by 4 bases and J by 1 base, with 13 bases between. The CDR3 loop spans 15 amino acids. The germline V gene has CDR1 SEHNR and CDR2 FQNEAQ (reference sequence). The rearrangement joins TRBV7-9 to TRBJ2-5; D tentatively reads TRBD1 or TRBD2 (5 bases each). This TCR came from a man aged 18-30 years who had mild COVID-19 (a few samples of this study predate the infection). Cell type and time point are not known. Sequenced material: PBMCs or a T cell subset sorted from them (not recorded which). The CDR3 coding sequence is TGTGCCAGCAGCTCCACCGAGGGGTTCCAAGAGACCCAGTACTTC. Protein sequence: CASSSTEGFQETQYF.